This T cell receptor beta chain was identified in a study of cytomegalovirus exposure and HLA in healthy donors. The CDR3 loop spans 17 amino acids. The PCR employed 60 Vbeta primers together with 13 Jbeta primers. TCRdb keeps only in-frame clones here, not all; method: immunoSEQ multiplex PCR. The data show about 170,000 clones, with approximately 79% seen just once and less than 2.5% held by the top ten. The V gene is TRBV21-1, the J gene TRBJ1-2; TRBD1 reflects the table's D call only, with no check against the DNA. TRBV21-1 is an annotated pseudogene. Sequenced: PBMCs. The sequence was collected from a male donor in good health and CMV-seronegative. The CDR3 sequence: CASSKGAGRTFNYGYTF. CDR3 coding DNA: TGTGCCAGCAGCAAAGGGGCAGGAAGAACTTTTAACTATGGCTACACCTTC.